The 3 T cell receptor beta chains below all came from one sample that was sequenced in a study of blood T cell repertoires in COVID-19. Using immunoSEQ multiplex PCR, the repertoire was profiled, and TCRdb retains in-frame clones only, with some absent. The repertoire holds about 31,000 clones, with approximately 91% as singletons. The material sequenced was peripheral blood. The receptors derive from a man aged 60-69 years with COVID-19, enrolled during active disease.

This clone was recorded only once. V is TRBV7-2 and J is TRBJ2-7, with D perhaps TRBD1 (6 bases). The V and J ends lost 3 bases and 3 bases respectively, with 9 bases between them. This CDR3 has 13 amino acids. Germline CDR1 and CDR2: SGHTA and FQGNSA. DNA of the CDR3: TGTGCCAGCAGCTTGGACAGAATCTACGAGCAGTACTTC. Translating gives CASSLDRIYEQYF. The variable domain in full, with the rest retrieved from reference TRBV7-2 and TRBJ2-7, is GAGVSQSPSNKVTEKGKDVELRCDPISGHTALYWYRQSLGQGLEFLIYFQGNSAPDKSGLPSDRFSAERTGGSVSTLTIQRTQQEDSAVYLCASSLDRIYEQYFGPGTRLTVT.

The gene calls are TRBV28 and TRBJ1-1; no definite D call. CDR3 length equals 15 residues. Germline CDR1 MDHEN, CDR2 SYDVKM. The V end lost 5 bases, the J end lost 4 bases, and 17 bases lay between the germline ends. As DNA, the CDR3 is TGTGCCAGCAGTCCCAATGAGGGATGGGGCACTGAAGCTTTCTTT. As protein: CASSPNEGWGTEAFF.

The V call is TRBV6-5, the J call TRBJ1-1, with a tentative D call TRBD1 (6 bases). This CDR3 has 13 residues. The ends were cut back, 4 bases at V and 1 base at J, with 7 bases in the middle. CDR1 and CDR2 from the germline V gene are MNHEY and SVGAGI. The CDR3 region is CASSSRGNTEAFF. CDR3 in DNA: TGTGCCAGCAGTTCCAGGGGGAACACTGAAGCTTTCTTT.